A single sample gave rise to the 23 T cell receptor beta chains below, sequenced in a study of cytomegalovirus exposure and HLA in healthy donors (TCRdb year 2017). The method was the immunoSEQ multiplex PCR assay. For the multiplex PCR, a mixture combining 60 forward primers for TCR Vbeta segments and 13 reverse primers for TCR Jbeta segments was used. TCRdb limited this immuneACCESS table to in-frame rearrangements with V and J called. A share of clones is missing; checked studies link under half to unresolved V genes, and the rest is unexplained. In all, the sample holds approximately 150,000 clones, and 76% of those were seen once. The ten largest clones add up to over 3% of the sample. Material: PBMCs. The receptors were gathered from a male donor in good health and CMV-seronegative.

Written as DNA, the CDR3 is TGTGCCAGTACCATCGGAGGGAGGAACACTGAAGCTTTCTTT. As protein: CASTIGGRNTEAFF. The rearrangement uses TRBV19 and TRBJ1-1, with unresolved D. CDR1 LNHDA and CDR2 SQIVND come from the germline V gene (reference sequence). The germline V and J ends were trimmed by 7 bases and 1 base, with 13 bases remaining between them. CDR3 length: 14 amino acids.

This chain joins TRBV7-9 and TRBJ1-2; TRBD1 is a possible D gene (6 bases). The germline V and J ends were trimmed by 6 bases and 9 bases, with 17 bases remaining between them. Germline CDR1 is SEHNR and CDR2 is FQNEAQ (reference sequence). The CDR3 totals 13 residues. CDR3 in amino acids: CASRHPGERSYTF. CDR3 nucleotide sequence: TGTGCCAGCAGACACCCAGGGGAGAGGAGCTACACCTTC.

This clone was found a few times. The chain is built from TRBV28 and TRBJ1-5; D gene uncertain. Trimming took 3 bases from V and 3 from J, leaving 9 bases between them. This CDR3 has 14 residues. Germline values: CDR1 MDHEN, CDR2 SYDVKM. The CDR3 spells CASSFPDYNQPQHF. As DNA, the CDR3 is TGTGCCAGCAGTTTCCCAGACTACAATCAGCCCCAGCATTTT. Full variable domain (rest looked up from reference TRBV28 and TRBJ1-5): DVKVTQSSRYLVKRTGEKVFLECVQDMDHENMFWYRQDPGLGLRLIYFSYDVKMKEKGDIPEGYSVSREKKERFSLILESASTNQTSMYLCASSFPDYNQPQHFGDGTRLSIL.

This clone has a handful of counts. This chain uses TRBV9 with TRBJ2-3; 12 bases align to TRBD2. Germline trimming cut 1 base from V and 3 bases from J; bases unmatched to any gene: 9. The CDR3 loop spans 18 amino acids. The V gene's germline CDR1 is SGDLS and CDR2 YYNGEE. In nucleotides, the CDR3 is TGTGCCAGCAGCGTATTCCCCTCTAGCGGGGGGGGGACAGATACGCAGTATTTT. Encoded protein: CASSVFPSSGGGTDTQYF. Based on the CDR3 plus reference TRBV9 and TRBJ2-3, the full variable domain is DSGVTQTPKHLITATGQRVTLRCSPRSGDLSVYWYQQSLDQGLQFLIQYYNGEERAKGNILERFSAQQFPDLHSELNLSSLELGDSALYFCASSVFPSSGGGTDTQYFGPGTRLTVL.

The chain links TRBV28 to TRBJ1-6; D is ambiguous. V lost 5 bases and J 11 bases, leaving 13 bases between the germline ends. The CDR3 runs to 13 residues. Germline V gene lookup returns CDR1 MDHEN and CDR2 SYDVKM. The CDR3 DNA is TGTGCCAGCAGTGGGAGGCCGATAGCACCCCTCCACTTT. Translating it yields CASSGRPIAPLHF.

The J gene is TRBJ2-3, the V gene TRBV19; TRBD2 matches at 14 bases. Germline V lookup: CDR1 LNHDA, CDR2 SQIVND (reference sequence). This CDR3 contains 16 residues. The J segment lost 6 bases and the V segment lost 5 bases, leaving 7 bases of the junction unmatched. For the CDR3, the DNA is TGTGCCAGTAGTCCGAGACTAGCGGGAGGGAGGGATACGCAGTATTTT. The encoded protein is CASSPRLAGGRDTQYF. The variable domain in full, with the rest retrieved from reference TRBV19 and TRBJ2-3, is DGGITQSPKYLFRKEGQNVTLSCEQNLNHDAMYWYRQDPGQGLRLIYYSQIVNDFQKGDIAEGYSVSREKKESFPLTVTSAQKNPTAFYLCASSPRLAGGRDTQYFGPGTRLTVL.

The chain recombines TRBV18 with TRBJ1-5; 7 bases agree with TRBD1. The CDR3 has 14 residues. V dropped 3 bases and J dropped 8; count of bases not matched to a gene: 7. Per the germline V gene, CDR1 is KGHSH and CDR2 is LQKENI. The CDR3 sequence is CASSPTTGSEPQHF. Here the CDR3 DNA reads TGTGCCAGCTCACCTACGACAGGGAGCGAGCCCCAGCATTTT. The whole variable domain, filled in from reference TRBV18 and TRBJ1-5, reads NAGVMQNPRHLVRRRGQEARLRCSPMKGHSHVYWYRQLPEEGLKFMVYLQKENIIDESGMPKERFSAEFPKEGPSILRIQQVVRGDSAAYFCASSPTTGSEPQHFGDGTRLSIL.

On this clone: At one end the junction does not follow the germline gene, possibly because of a read error. The CDR3 DNA follows: TGTGCCAGCAGCTTGACAGGGTACAATGAGCGGTTCTTC. It yields the protein CASSLTGYNERFF. The chain has TRBV7-6 and TRBJ2-1, with 7 bases lining up with TRBD1. The V gene's germline CDR1 is SGHVS and CDR2 FNYEAQ. The CDR3 has 13 amino acids.

The genes are TRBV5-1 and TRBJ2-5; 9 positions match TRBD2. Unmatched junction bases numbered 4, after V lost 0 bases and J lost 1 base. Per the germline V gene, CDR1 is SGHRS and CDR2 is YFSETQ. The CDR3 has 16 residues. CDR3 nucleotide sequence: TGCGCCAGCAGCTTGGAGTTAGCGGGGGCCCAAGAGACCCAGTACTTC. Its protein is CASSLELAGAQETQYF.

The chain combines TRBV4-3 with TRBJ2-3, with D uncertain. V lost 4 bases and J lost 3, with 8 bases in between. The CDR3 is 13 residues long. Germline values: CDR1 LGHNA, CDR2 YSLEER. In DNA, the CDR3 is TGCGCCAGCAGCCCCTCTGCGACAGATACGCAGTATTTT. Encoded protein: CASSPSATDTQYF.

This rearrangement joins TRBV7-3 to TRBJ1-1; possibly TRBD1 for D (6 bases). Trimming removed 5 bases at V and 1 base at J, with 14 bases between. Germline CDR1 is SGHTA and CDR2 is FQGTGA. The CDR3 is 15 residues long. The CDR3 loop is CASSIQPGQNTEAFF. In DNA, the CDR3 is TGTGCCAGCAGCATTCAACCGGGACAGAACACTGAAGCTTTCTTT.

The gene calls are TRBV19 and TRBJ1-1, with TRBD1 matching 9 bases. The CDR3 totals 16 residues. After removal of 3 bases from V and 5 bases from J, the junction contained 10 bases not matched to a gene. In germline, CDR1 is LNHDA, CDR2 SQIVND (reference sequence). CDR3 coding DNA: TGTGCCAGTAGTATGTTGGGACAGGGTTTGAGGACTGAAGCTTTCTTT. This gives the protein CASSMLGQGLRTEAFF.

This clone was counted between two and nine times. This chain links TRBV6-1 with TRBJ2-7; possibly TRBD1 for D (7 bases). From germline, CDR1 is MNHNS and CDR2 SASEGT. The V gene lost 1 base and the J gene lost 4 bases, with 14 bases spanning the gap. This CDR3 is 15 amino acids long. Here the CDR3 reads CASSEDPGGSYEQYF. Here the CDR3 DNA reads TGTGCCAGCAGTGAAGATCCAGGGGGGAGTTACGAGCAGTACTTC.

The chain uses TRBV19 and TRBJ2-2, with D perhaps TRBD2 (7 bases). CDR3 length equals 17 residues. Germline-derived CDR1 and CDR2 are LNHDA and SQIVND (reference sequence). The ends were cut back, 1 base at V and 7 bases at J, with 19 bases in the middle. CDR3 in amino acids: CASSIALTRGGVGELFF. As DNA, the CDR3 is TGTGCCAGTAGTATAGCCCTCACCCGAGGGGGGGTCGGGGAGCTGTTTTTT. Full variable domain (rest looked up from reference TRBV19 and TRBJ2-2): DGGITQSPKYLFRKEGQNVTLSCEQNLNHDAMYWYRQDPGQGLRLIYYSQIVNDFQKGDIAEGYSVSREKKESFPLTVTSAQKNPTAFYLCASSIALTRGGVGELFFGEGSRLTVL.

V usage is TRBV5-4 and J usage is TRBJ2-2; 11 bases are shared with TRBD1. The CDR3 sequence is 15 residues long. V trimming: 4 bases; J trimming: 3 bases; junction bases outside the gene matches: 2. Per the germline V gene, CDR1 is SGHNT and CDR2 is YYREEE (reference sequence). DNA of the CDR3: TGTGCCAGCAGCCGGGACAGGGGGGACACCGGGGAGCTGTTTTTT. This codes for CASSRDRGDTGELFF.

The V and J genes are TRBV28 and TRBJ2-2; possibly TRBD2 for D (6 bases). Germline V gene data show CDR1 as MDHEN and CDR2 as SYDVKM. V was trimmed by 6 bases and J by 7 bases, leaving 15 bases between them. The CDR3 contains 14 residues. The CDR3 is CASSMGLPGGELFF. In nucleotides, the CDR3 is TGTGCCAGCAGCATGGGACTGCCAGGCGGGGAGCTGTTTTTT.

The V and J genes are TRBV18 and TRBJ2-2; TRBD2 aligns across 8 bases. This CDR3 contains 16 residues. The germline gives CDR1 KGHSH, CDR2 LQKENI. Trimming at V came to 3 bases and at J to 2 bases, leaving 5 bases not matched to a gene. The CDR3 nucleotides are TGTGCCAGCTCACCCTTAGCGGGACAAAACACCGGGGAGCTGTTTTTT. It encodes CASSPLAGQNTGELFF.

This clone appeared a single time. V and J are TRBV23-1 and TRBJ2-7; 10 nucleotides match TRBD2. TRBV23-1 is an ORF, and what it does is uncertain. V was clipped by 3 bases and J by 2 bases; unmatched bases: 7. This CDR3 contains 16 residues. CDR3 region: CASSHPSGRFAYEQYF. DNA for the CDR3: TGCGCCAGCAGTCACCCTAGCGGGAGATTCGCCTACGAGCAGTACTTC.

The J gene is TRBJ1-5, the V gene TRBV6-5; 7 bases map to TRBD1. CDR1 and CDR2 from the germline V gene are MNHEY and SVGAGI. The CDR3 totals 14 residues. V trimming: 6 bases; J trimming: 4 bases; junction bases outside the gene matches: 6. The CDR3: CASSLDRANQPQHF. CDR3 nucleotides: TGTGCCAGCAGCCTCGACAGGGCTAATCAGCCCCAGCATTTT.

The chain uses TRBV7-6 and TRBJ2-1, with 12 bases that match TRBD2. This CDR3 contains 14 residues. CDR1 SGHVS and CDR2 FNYEAQ come from the germline V gene. The junction had 8 bases not matched to a gene; V was cut back by 3 bases and J by 14 bases. The CDR3 nucleotides read TGTGCCAGCAGCTTTTCTTCTAGCGGGGGGGCCAAGTTCTTC. Translated, it gives CASSFSSSGGAKFF.

This clone was picked up a small number of times. J is TRBJ2-2 and V is TRBV10-3, with TRBD2 as a possible D gene (5 bases). The CDR3 spans 13 residues. Germline lookup yields CDR1 ENHRY and CDR2 SYGVKD. The ends were cut back, 8 bases at V and 1 base at J, with 8 bases in the middle. The DNA of the CDR3 is TGTGCCATCCGGGGTAGGAACACCGGGGAGCTGTTTTTT. Its translation is CAIRGRNTGELFF.

The chain carries TRBV6-5 and TRBJ1-5; 7 nucleotides agree with TRBD1. V was clipped by 5 bases and J by 3 bases; unmatched bases: 7. Looked up from germline, CDR1 is MNHEY and CDR2 is SVGAGI. CDR3 length equals 15 residues. The CDR3 bases are TGTGCCAGCAGTCCAGGGACAGATTACAATCAGCCCCAGCATTTT. Its protein product is CASSPGTDYNQPQHF.

The gene calls are TRBV6-5 and TRBJ2-7; 10 bases agree with TRBD1. The CDR3 is made up of 15 amino acids. V lost 4 bases to trimming and J lost 4 bases; unmatched junction nucleotides: 7. The germline V gene has CDR1 MNHEY and CDR2 SVGAGI. CDR3 protein: CASSSHRDRGYEQYF. As DNA, the CDR3 is TGTGCCAGCAGTTCCCATAGGGACAGGGGTTACGAGCAGTACTTC.